Each of the 24 T cell receptor beta chains below was sequenced from the same sample in a study of cytomegalovirus exposure and HLA in healthy donors. PCR was performed using 60 Vbeta and 13 Jbeta primers. TCRdb's table, derived via immunoSEQ multiplex PCR, lists solely in-frame clones and lacks some. Of about 15,000 clones listed, approximately 57% were seen once; the top ten hold roughly a sixth. The specimen was PBMCs. The receptors were sampled from a woman between 50 and 59 years old in good health and CMV-seropositive.

The rearrangement joins TRBV7-2 to TRBJ2-3, with unresolved D. CDR3 length equals 15 residues. The germline V gene encodes CDR1 SGHTA and CDR2 FQGNSA. Trimming took 4 bases from V and 4 from J, leaving 15 bases between them. In DNA form, the CDR3 reads TGTGCCAGCAGCTCCGGCGGCACGTTAGCAGATACGCAGTATTTT. It is translated as CASSSGGTLADTQYF. Combining the CDR3 with reference TRBV7-2 and TRBJ2-3 gives the whole variable domain GAGVSQSPSNKVTEKGKDVELRCDPISGHTALYWYRQSLGQGLEFLIYFQGNSAPDKSGLPSDRFSAERTGGSVSTLTIQRTQQEDSAVYLCASSSGGTLADTQYFGPGTRLTVL.

The sample holds a few counts of this clone. V usage is TRBV6-6 and J usage is TRBJ2-7; 7 nucleotides agree with TRBD2. The CDR3 extends over 13 amino acids. Germline V gene lookup returns CDR1 MNHNY and CDR2 SVGAGI (reference sequence). The J segment lost 11 bases and the V segment lost 3 bases, leaving 10 bases of the junction unmatched. The CDR3 DNA reads as TGTGCCAGCAGTTATACAGCGGGGATCGGAAAGTACTTC. Amino acids: CASSYTAGIGKYF.

This sequence joins TRBV6-5 and TRBJ1-2; TRBD1 might be the D (5 bases). V gave up 5 bases and J gave up 4 bases, with 8 bases separating them. The CDR3 runs 12 residues. Germline loops: CDR1 MNHEY, CDR2 SVGAGI. CDR3 sequence: CASSDSVYGYTF. CDR3 in DNA: TGTGCCAGCAGTGACAGCGTCTATGGCTACACCTTC.

V and J are TRBV7-6 and TRBJ2-7, with D tentatively TRBD2 (6 bases). Trimming removed 5 bases from V and 6 bases from J, with 17 bases in between. Germline CDR1 SGHVS, CDR2 FNYEAQ. This CDR3 is built from 14 residues. The chain's CDR3 is CASSRGGRLGEQYF. CDR3 nucleotides: TGTGCCAGCAGCCGTGGAGGGAGGCTAGGCGAGCAGTACTTC.

This clone was counted a few times. The V and J genes are TRBV29-1 and TRBJ2-3; unclear D gene. Germline CDR1 SQVTM, CDR2 ANQGSEA. The CDR3 runs 11 residues. V gave up 4 bases and J gave up 2 bases, with 4 bases separating them. The CDR3 loop reads CSVAFTDTQYF. CDR3 DNA: TGCAGCGTTGCCTTCACAGATACGCAGTATTTT.

The V and J genes are TRBV7-3 and TRBJ1-1; D is undetermined. The length of the CDR3 is 13 residues. Germline assignment: CDR1 SGHTA and CDR2 FQGTGA. V lost 0 bases, J lost 1 base, and 3 bases lay in between. CDR3 nucleotide sequence: TGTGCCAGCAGCTTAACACAGAACACTGAAGCTTTCTTT. Encoded protein: CASSLTQNTEAFF. Based on the CDR3 plus reference TRBV7-3 and TRBJ1-1, the full variable domain is GAGVSQTPSNKVTEKGKYVELRCDPISGHTALYWYRQSLGQGPEFLIYFQGTGAADDSGLPNDRFFAVRPEGSVSTLKIQRTERGDSAVYLCASSLTQNTEAFFGQGTRLTVV.

CDR3 sequence: CASSRGGLAVLGNEQFF. CDR3 bases: TGCGCCAGCAGCCGGGGCGGACTAGCGGTCCTCGGCAATGAGCAGTTCTTC. V is TRBV4-1 and J is TRBJ2-1; TRBD2 agrees at 10 bases. The germline V gene encodes CDR1 MGHRA and CDR2 YSYEKL. The CDR3 covers 17 residues. The V segment lost 4 bases and the J segment 6 bases; nucleotides outside the gene matches: 12.

V is TRBV4-1 and J is TRBJ2-7; D is perhaps TRBD2 (5 bases). CDR1 is MGHRA, CDR2 YSYEKL, per germline. The V and J ends lost 0 bases and 7 bases respectively, with 16 bases between them. This CDR3 comprises 15 residues. The CDR3: CASSQEGSKVEEQYF. In DNA, the CDR3 is TGCGCCAGCAGCCAAGAAGGGAGCAAGGTTGAAGAGCAGTACTTC.

This clone has more than one count but fewer than ten. The V gene is TRBV6-4, the J gene TRBJ2-3, with 10 bases aligning to TRBD2. Germline loops: CDR1 MRHNA, CDR2 SNTAGT. V lost 5 bases and J lost 2; bases outside the gene matches: 1. This CDR3 has 14 residues. The chain's CDR3 is CASSSGRATDTQYF. In DNA, the CDR3 is TGTGCCAGCAGTAGCGGGAGGGCCACAGATACGCAGTATTTT.

This rearrangement joins TRBV30 to TRBJ1-6, with D possibly TRBD1 on 5 matching bases. The germline CDR1 and CDR2 sequences are GTSNPN and SVGIG (reference sequence). This CDR3 has 12 residues. The V end was cut by 4 bases, the J end by 8 bases, with 9 bases between. The CDR3 region is CAWTQGYSPLHF. The CDR3 DNA reads TGTGCCTGGACCCAGGGTTATTCACCCCTCCACTTT.

The chain is built from TRBV7-9 and TRBJ2-1; weak D call: TRBD1 (5 bases). The CDR3 totals 13 residues. V was shortened by 5 bases and J by 8 bases, with 13 bases between the two germline ends. CDR1 is SEHNR, CDR2 FQNEAQ, per germline (reference sequence). In DNA, the CDR3 is TGTGCCAGCAGCCAGGGCGGTGGGGATGAGCAGTTCTTC. Translation gives CASSQGGGDEQFF.

The chain has TRBV7-9 and TRBJ2-7; 9 bases match TRBD2. Germline V gene sequence: CDR1 SEHNR, CDR2 FQNEAQ (reference sequence). CDR3 length: 14 residues. The trim removed 5 bases at V and 7 bases at J, leaving 9 bases unmatched. The CDR3: CASSPLAGTGEQYF. The CDR3 DNA is TGTGCCAGCAGCCCCCTAGCGGGAACGGGTGAGCAGTACTTC.

This chain uses TRBV6-5 with TRBJ2-3; 9 bases fit TRBD2. This CDR3 region has 13 residues. Looked up from germline, CDR1 is MNHEY and CDR2 is SVGAGI. After removal of 11 bases from V and 13 bases from J, the junction contained 16 bases not matched to a gene. Here the CDR3 DNA reads TGTGCCGCAAGGCGGGAGGGACCGGGGGCAGAGTATTTT. Residues: CAARREGPGAEYF.

The chain carries TRBV2 and TRBJ1-1; D is possibly TRBD1 (5 bases). The CDR3 is 13 residues long. The germline V gene has CDR1 SNHLY and CDR2 FYNNEI. Deletions cut 4 bases from V and 6 bases from J, with 12 bases between. Here the CDR3 reads CASSVQGLAEAFF. The CDR3 DNA is TGTGCCAGCAGTGTTCAGGGATTGGCTGAAGCTTTCTTT. Variable domain in full (rest from reference TRBV2 and TRBJ1-1): EPEVTQTPSHQVTQMGQEVILRCVPISNHLYFYWYRQILGQKVEFLVSFYNNEISEKSEIFDDQFSVERPDGSNFTLKIRSTKLEDSAMYFCASSVQGLAEAFFGQGTRLTVV.

The CDR3 nucleotides read TGTGCCAGCAGCTTAGAGTCCTACAATGAGCAGTTCTTC. It yields the protein CASSLESYNEQFF. This chain connects TRBV7-3 to TRBJ2-1, with D hard to call. There are 13 residues in the CDR3. Germline V gives CDR1 SGHTA, CDR2 FQGTGA. V dropped 2 bases and J dropped 1 base, with 3 bases sitting between them.

V is TRBV9 and J is TRBJ2-2; possible D gene TRBD2, 6 bases. The CDR3 spans 12 residues. Germline CDR1 and CDR2: SGDLS and YYNGEE. Trimming left V 5 bases short and J 6 bases short, with 8 bases between. In nucleotides, the CDR3 is TGTGCCAGCAGGCGCGGGGCCGGGGAGCTGTTTTTT. Protein product: CASRRGAGELFF.

The V gene is TRBV15, the J gene TRBJ1-1, with D possibly TRBD1 on 6 matching bases. The V end lost 1 base, the J end lost 3 bases, and 9 bases lay between the germline ends. The length of the CDR3 is 14 residues. Germline CDR1 LNHNV, CDR2 YYDKDF (reference sequence). In DNA, the CDR3 is TGTGCCACCAGCAGAGCCCGACAGGACACTGAAGCTTTCTTT. It encodes CATSRARQDTEAFF.

The chain recombines TRBV30 with TRBJ1-1; maybe TRBD1 (6 bases). The V gene's germline CDR1 is GTSNPN and CDR2 SVGIG (reference sequence). This CDR3 is 14 amino acids long. Trimming removed 0 bases from V and 2 bases from J, with 10 bases in between. DNA for the CDR3: TGTGCCTGGAGTGTTACAGGGTTAAACACTGAAGCTTTCTTT. This sequence encodes CAWSVTGLNTEAFF.

This sequence joins TRBV28 and TRBJ1-2, with 7 bases identical to TRBD1. The germline CDR1 and CDR2 sequences are MDHEN and SYDVKM. V dropped 7 bases and J dropped 3; count of bases not matched to a gene: 8. This CDR3 has 14 amino acids. CDR3 coding DNA: TGTGCCAGCAAGAATACACAGGGGTACTATGGCTACACCTTC. Translating gives CASKNTQGYYGYTF.

CDR3 DNA sequence: TGTGCCAGCAGCCCCGGGACTGTCCTCTACGAGCAGTACTTC. Its translation: CASSPGTVLYEQYF. The genes are TRBV7-2 and TRBJ2-7; D might be TRBD2 (6 bases). Trimming removed 5 bases from V and 3 bases from J, with 14 bases in between. CDR1 and CDR2 (germline): SGHTA, FQGNSA. CDR3 length: 14 residues. Together with reference TRBV7-2 and TRBJ2-7, the CDR3 gives the full variable domain: GAGVSQSPSNKVTEKGKDVELRCDPISGHTALYWYRQSLGQGLEFLIYFQGNSAPDKSGLPSDRFSAERTGGSVSTLTIQRTQQEDSAVYLCASSPGTVLYEQYFGPGTRLTVT.

The V call is TRBV29-1, the J call TRBJ1-2; 9 nucleotides line up with TRBD1. The ends lost 6 bases at V and 5 bases at J; junction bases unmatched: 7. The CDR3 consists of 13 residues. Germline V gene sequence: CDR1 SQVTM, CDR2 ANQGSEA. DNA for the CDR3: TGCAGCGTGGTAACAGGGGGCGCGTATGGCTACACCTTC. Protein sequence: CSVVTGGAYGYTF.

The rearrangement uses TRBV7-2 and TRBJ2-5; 9 nucleotides match TRBD2. V was clipped by 3 bases and J by 6 bases; unmatched bases: 11. Germline CDR1 SGHTA, CDR2 FQGNSA. The CDR3 loop spans 16 amino acids. Here the CDR3 reads CASSFKGLAGGQTQYF. The CDR3 DNA reads as TGTGCCAGCAGCTTCAAAGGTCTGGCGGGAGGGCAGACCCAGTACTTC. The entire variable domain, with the rest obtained from reference TRBV7-2 and TRBJ2-5, is as follows: GAGVSQSPSNKVTEKGKDVELRCDPISGHTALYWYRQSLGQGLEFLIYFQGNSAPDKSGLPSDRFSAERTGGSVSTLTIQRTQQEDSAVYLCASSFKGLAGGQTQYFGPGTRLLVL.

V is TRBV6-1 and J is TRBJ1-1; D is unresolved. Trimming removed 2 bases at V and 1 base at J, with 5 bases between. Germline CDR1 is MNHNS and CDR2 is SASEGT. This CDR3 has 13 residues. CDR3 sequence reads: CASSERGNTEAFF. In DNA form, the CDR3 reads TGTGCCAGCAGTGAACGAGGGAACACTGAAGCTTTCTTT.

As concerns this clone: The conserved final phenylalanine or tryptophan is absent from the CDR3, which likely points to a read error. The DNA is omitted, as the CDR3 cannot be located on it reliably, and the CDR3 follows TCRdb's listing. This chain links TRBV21-1 with TRBJ2-7; the table's D call, TRBD1, has no DNA check behind it. TRBV21-1 is reported as a pseudogene. The CDR3 length is 13 residues, termini included. The CDR3 loop reads CASSKGGTAGTST.